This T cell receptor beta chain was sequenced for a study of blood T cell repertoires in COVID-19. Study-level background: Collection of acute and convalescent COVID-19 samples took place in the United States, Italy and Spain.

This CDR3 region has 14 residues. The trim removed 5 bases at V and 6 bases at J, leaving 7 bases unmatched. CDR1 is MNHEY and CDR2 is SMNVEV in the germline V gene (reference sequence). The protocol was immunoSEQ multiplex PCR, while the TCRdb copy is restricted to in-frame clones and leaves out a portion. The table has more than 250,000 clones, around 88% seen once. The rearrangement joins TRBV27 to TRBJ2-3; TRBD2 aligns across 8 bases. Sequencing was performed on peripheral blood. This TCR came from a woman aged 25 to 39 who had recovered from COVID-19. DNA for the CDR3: TGTGCCAGCAGTCCCGGGGGGGTGAGGGATACGCAGTATTTT. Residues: CASSPGGVRDTQYF.